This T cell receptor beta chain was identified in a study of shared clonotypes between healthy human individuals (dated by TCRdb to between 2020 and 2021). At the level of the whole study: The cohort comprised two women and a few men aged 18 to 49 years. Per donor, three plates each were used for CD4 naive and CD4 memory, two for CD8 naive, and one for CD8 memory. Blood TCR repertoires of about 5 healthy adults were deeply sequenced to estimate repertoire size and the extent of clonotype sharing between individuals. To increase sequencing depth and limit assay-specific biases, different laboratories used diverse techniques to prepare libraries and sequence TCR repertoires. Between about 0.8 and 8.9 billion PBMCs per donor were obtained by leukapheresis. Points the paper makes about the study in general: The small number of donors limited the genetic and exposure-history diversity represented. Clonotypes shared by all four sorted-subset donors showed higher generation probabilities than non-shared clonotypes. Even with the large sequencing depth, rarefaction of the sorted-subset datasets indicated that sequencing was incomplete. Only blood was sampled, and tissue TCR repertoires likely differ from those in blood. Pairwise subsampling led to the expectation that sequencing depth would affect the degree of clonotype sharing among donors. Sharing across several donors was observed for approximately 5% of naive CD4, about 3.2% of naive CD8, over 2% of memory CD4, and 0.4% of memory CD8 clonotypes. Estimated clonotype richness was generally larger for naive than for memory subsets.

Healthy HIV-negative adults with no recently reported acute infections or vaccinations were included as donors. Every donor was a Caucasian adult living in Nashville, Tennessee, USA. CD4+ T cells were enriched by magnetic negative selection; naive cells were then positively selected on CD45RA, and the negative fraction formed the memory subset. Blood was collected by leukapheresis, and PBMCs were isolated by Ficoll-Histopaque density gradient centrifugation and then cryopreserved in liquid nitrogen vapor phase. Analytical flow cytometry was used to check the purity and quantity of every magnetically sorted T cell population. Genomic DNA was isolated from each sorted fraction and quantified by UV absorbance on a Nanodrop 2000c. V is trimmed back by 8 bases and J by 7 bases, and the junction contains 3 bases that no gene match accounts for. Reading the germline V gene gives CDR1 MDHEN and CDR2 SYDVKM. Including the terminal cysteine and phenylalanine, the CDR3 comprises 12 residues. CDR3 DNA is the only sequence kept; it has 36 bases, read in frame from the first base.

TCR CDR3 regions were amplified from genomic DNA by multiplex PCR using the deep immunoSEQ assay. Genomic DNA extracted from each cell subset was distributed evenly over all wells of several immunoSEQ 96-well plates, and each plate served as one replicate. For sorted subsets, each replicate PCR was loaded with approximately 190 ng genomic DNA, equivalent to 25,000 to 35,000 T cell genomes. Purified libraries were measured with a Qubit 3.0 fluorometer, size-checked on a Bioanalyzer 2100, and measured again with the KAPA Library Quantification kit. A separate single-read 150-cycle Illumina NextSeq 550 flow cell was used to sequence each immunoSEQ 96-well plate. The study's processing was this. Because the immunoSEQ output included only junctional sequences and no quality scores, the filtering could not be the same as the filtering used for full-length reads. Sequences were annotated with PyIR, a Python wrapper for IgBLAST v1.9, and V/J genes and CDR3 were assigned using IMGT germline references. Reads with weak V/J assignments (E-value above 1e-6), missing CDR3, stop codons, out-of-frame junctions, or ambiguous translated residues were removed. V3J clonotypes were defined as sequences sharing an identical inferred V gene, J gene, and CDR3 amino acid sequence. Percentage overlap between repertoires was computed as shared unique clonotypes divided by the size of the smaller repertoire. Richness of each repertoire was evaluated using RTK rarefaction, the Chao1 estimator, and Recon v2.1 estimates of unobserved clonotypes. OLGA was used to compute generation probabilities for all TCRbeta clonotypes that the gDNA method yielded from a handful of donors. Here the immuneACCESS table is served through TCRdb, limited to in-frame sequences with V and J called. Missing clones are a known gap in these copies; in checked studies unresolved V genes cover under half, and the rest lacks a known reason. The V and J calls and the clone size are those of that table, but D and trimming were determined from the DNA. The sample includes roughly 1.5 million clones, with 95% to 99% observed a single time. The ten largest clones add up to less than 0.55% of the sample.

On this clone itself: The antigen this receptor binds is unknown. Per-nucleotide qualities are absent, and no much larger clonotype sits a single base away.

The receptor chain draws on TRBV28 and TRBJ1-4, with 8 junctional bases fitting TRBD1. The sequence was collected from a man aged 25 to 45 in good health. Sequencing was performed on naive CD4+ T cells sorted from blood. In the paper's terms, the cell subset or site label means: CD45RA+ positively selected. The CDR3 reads CASVTGGEKLFF. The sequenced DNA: TGTGCCAGCGTTACAGGGGGTGAAAAACTGTTTTTT.